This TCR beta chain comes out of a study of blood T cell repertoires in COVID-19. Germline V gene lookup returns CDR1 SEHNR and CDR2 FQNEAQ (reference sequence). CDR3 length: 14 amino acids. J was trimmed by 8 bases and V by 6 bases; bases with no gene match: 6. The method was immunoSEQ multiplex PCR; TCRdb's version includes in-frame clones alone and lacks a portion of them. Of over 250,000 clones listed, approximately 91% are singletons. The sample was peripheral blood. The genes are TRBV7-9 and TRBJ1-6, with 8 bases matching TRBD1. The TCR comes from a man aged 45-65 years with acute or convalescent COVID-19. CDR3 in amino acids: CASSIGQGYSPLHF. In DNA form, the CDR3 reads TGTGCCAGCAGTATAGGACAGGGATATTCACCCCTCCACTTT.